This T cell receptor (beta chain) was sequenced for a study of vaccination effects on CD4 cells after COVID-19. Study findings and constraints: Sampling in the study covered few convalescent patients and included no early post-infection timepoints. In the late period after vaccination, infection- and vaccine-induced clones contracted markedly.

Profiled with immunoSEQ multiplex PCR; TCRdb holds only in-frame clones, not every one. This table holds roughly 27,000 clones, under 90% found once. This clone has more than one count but fewer than ten. Its antigen is still unknown. Sequencing in the ViraFEST assay came after antigen-specific CD4+ T cells had been expanded with viral peptide pools, which were used to stimulate PBMC. Isolating CD4+ T cells followed 9 to 11 days of culture. Every participant took two doses of the BNT162b2 or mRNA-1273 vaccine. This CDR3 is 12 amino acids long. Between the trimmed V and J ends, which lost 7 bases and 10 bases, there was a span of 11 bases.

The source of this sequence is a human donor who received a COVID-19 vaccine. Some clones in this sample may be carry-over from other donors' samples. The rearrangement links TRBV12-3 or TRBV12-4 to TRBJ1-6, with TRBD1 as a possible D gene (6 bases). The sequences come from CD4+ T cells from PBMCs cultured with HCoV-NL63 spike peptides, collected after COVID-19 vaccination. The chain's CDR3 is CASTRDKSPLHF. For the CDR3, the DNA is TGTGCCAGCACCCGGGACAAATCACCCCTCCACTTT.